These 15 T cell receptor beta chains originate from one sample sequenced in a study of T cell repertoires in cytomegalovirus infection. TCRdb reprocessed the reads with MiXCR, giving one entry per CDR3 protein. Among 680,000 or so distinct CDR3 sequences, about 33% were seen once, and the ten largest hold roughly 18%. These receptors' targets are unknown. The specimen was cultured PBMCs, collected from culture after CMV antigen stimulation. These TCRs come from a human donor in good health (CMV status not recorded). Some clones in this sample may be carry-over from other donors' samples.

In its sample, this clonotype was seen a few times. This sequence joins TRBV6-1 and TRBJ2-2; D possibly corresponds to TRBD1 (5 bases). Trimming stripped 5 bases from V and 4 bases from J, with 14 bases between. This CDR3 has 15 residues. Germline V lookup: CDR1 MNHNS, CDR2 SASEGT. CDR3 amino acids: CASSLDSFATGELFF. CDR3 sequence (DNA): TGTGCCAGCAGTCTCGACAGTTTCGCCACCGGGGAGCTGTTTTTT.

This clonotype was counted at least ten times. The chain recombines TRBV7-2 with TRBJ2-7; 9 nucleotides agree with TRBD2. This CDR3 is 15 amino acids long. The J segment lost 5 bases and the V segment lost 3 bases, leaving 8 bases of the junction unmatched. Germline values: CDR1 SGHTA, CDR2 FQGNSA. The CDR3 DNA reads TGTGCCAGCAGCTTCAGCGGACTAGCGATGAACGAGCAGTACTTC. Amino acid sequence: CASSFSGLAMNEQYF.

Only a few counts were recorded for this clonotype. The chain carries TRBV11-1 and TRBJ1-1, with 9 nucleotides matching TRBD1. Trimming at V came to 3 bases and at J to 8 bases, leaving 7 bases not matched to a gene. The length of the CDR3 is 14 residues. CDR1 is SGHAT, CDR2 FQDESV, per germline (reference sequence). The CDR3 DNA follows: TGTGCCAGCAGCTTGGAAACAGGGGGCTCGGAAGCTTTCTTT. It is translated as CASSLETGGSEAFF.

This clonotype appeared once. This chain uses TRBV6-6 with TRBJ2-3, with TRBD2 identical over 7 bases. The J segment lost 3 bases and the V segment lost 5 bases, leaving 8 bases of the junction unmatched. This CDR3 contains 15 residues. The germline V gene has CDR1 MNHNY and CDR2 SVGAGI (reference sequence). The CDR3: CASSTGTTLTDTQYF. The CDR3 coding sequence is TGTGCCAGCAGTACCGGGACTACATTGACAGATACGCAGTATTTT.

This chain connects TRBV3-1 to TRBJ1-1; TRBD1 aligns across 7 bases. This CDR3 has 16 residues. The V gene end was trimmed by 3 bases and the J gene end by 1 base; junction bases not matched to a gene: 8. Germline-derived CDR1 and CDR2 are LGHDT and YNNKEL (reference sequence). As DNA, the CDR3 is TGTGCCAGCAGCCACTCTTGGACAGGAGCGAACACTGAAGCTTTCTTT. Translation gives CASSHSWTGANTEAFF.

There are many counts of this clonotype. V usage is TRBV7-9 and J usage is TRBJ1-4, with 9 bases aligning to TRBD1. Per germline, CDR1 SEHNR and CDR2 FQNEAQ (reference sequence). This CDR3 is 14 amino acids long. The V segment lost 3 bases and the J segment 8 bases; nucleotides outside the gene matches: 4. The DNA of the CDR3 is TGTGCCAGCAGCTTGGGACAGGGAGGAGAAAAACTGTTTTTT. Translated, it gives CASSLGQGGEKLFF. Based on the CDR3 plus reference TRBV7-9 and TRBJ1-4, the full variable domain is DTGVSQNPRHKITKRGQNVTFRCDPISEHNRLYWYRQTLGQGPEFLTYFQNEAQLEKSRLLSDRFSAERPKGSFSTLEIQRTEQGDSAMYLCASSLGQGGEKLFFGSGTQLSVL.

The J gene is TRBJ2-7, the V gene TRBV4-1; either TRBD1 or TRBD2 may fit D (5 bases each). The CDR3 spans 15 residues. The germline CDR1 and CDR2 sequences are MGHRA and YSYEKL. Trimming removed 1 base at V and 2 bases at J, with 12 bases between. This CDR3 is CASSQVPPGPYEQYF. The CDR3 DNA reads as TGCGCCAGCAGCCAAGTTCCCCCGGGACCCTACGAGCAGTACTTC.

In its sample, this clonotype is medium-sized. The chain links TRBV11-2 to TRBJ2-7; perhaps TRBD2 as D (6 bases). Trimming took 2 bases from V and 3 from J, leaving 11 bases between them. Germline CDR1 and CDR2: SGHAT and FQNNGV. The CDR3 runs to 14 residues. DNA for the CDR3: TGTGCCAGCAGCTTAACCGGGACTCGCTACGAGCAGTACTTC. This gives the protein CASSLTGTRYEQYF.

This clonotype was observed a handful of times. The chain combines TRBV20-1 with TRBJ2-5; tentatively, D is TRBD1 (5 bases). Germline CDR1 and CDR2: DFQATT and SNEGSKA (reference sequence). CDR3 size: 15 residues. Trimming took off 5 bases at V and 3 bases at J, with 19 bases between the two ends. The CDR3 DNA is TGCAGTGCTGGACAAACGACTGGTTTGGAAGAGACCCAGTACTTC. It codes for CSAGQTTGLEETQYF.

The chain combines TRBV7-8 with TRBJ1-4; the D is unclear. V was trimmed by 1 base and J by 5 bases, leaving 11 bases between them. Germline V lookup: CDR1 SGHVS, CDR2 FQNEAQ. This CDR3 spans 15 amino acids. This chain's CDR3 is CASSLGWTANEKLFF. In DNA form, the CDR3 reads TGTGCCAGCAGCTTAGGCTGGACTGCGAATGAAAAACTGTTTTTT. Drawing the rest from reference TRBV7-8 and TRBJ1-4, the complete variable domain is GAGVSQSPRYKVAKRGQDVALRCDPISGHVSLFWYQQALGQGPEFLTYFQNEAQLDKSGLPSDRFFAERPEGSVSTLKIQRTQQEDSAVYLCASSLGWTANEKLFFGSGTQLSVL.

This clonotype was counted at least ten times. The chain carries TRBV19 and TRBJ1-5; D is perhaps TRBD1 (5 bases). This CDR3 has 12 amino acids. Germline V gives CDR1 LNHDA, CDR2 SQIVND (reference sequence). The V gene lost 9 bases and the J gene lost 0 bases, with 6 bases spanning the gap. CDR3: CASRDSNQPQHF. CDR3 DNA: TGTGCCAGCAGGGATAGCAATCAGCCCCAGCATTTT.

This sequence joins TRBV29-1 and TRBJ2-3; 13 bases are a match to TRBD2. Germline V CDR1 and CDR2: SQVTM, ANQGSEA. The CDR3 totals 16 residues. V was clipped by 8 bases and J by 8 bases; unmatched bases: 16. The DNA for the CDR3 is TGCAGCATCACCTGGGGTGGACTAGCGGGAGTTGGTACGCAGTATTTT. Amino acid sequence: CSITWGGLAGVGTQYF.

This clonotype has only a few counts. The rearrangement links TRBV10-3 to TRBJ2-5; perhaps TRBD2 as D (6 bases). V was trimmed by 5 bases and J by 3 bases, leaving 13 bases between them. Per the germline V gene, CDR1 is ENHRY and CDR2 is SYGVKD. The CDR3 is 14 amino acids. The CDR3 DNA sequence: TGTGCCATCAGTACCCCCGAGCGGGAAGAGACCCAGTACTTC. Protein sequence: CAISTPEREETQYF.

The V and J genes are TRBV11-2 and TRBJ2-5; 14 nucleotides line up with TRBD2. This CDR3 has 16 residues. CDR1 is SGHAT, CDR2 FQNNGV, per germline. J lost 3 bases, V lost 2 bases, and 2 bases had no gene match. This CDR3 reads CASSLRGLAGEETQYF. As DNA, the CDR3 is TGTGCCAGCAGCTTAAGGGGACTAGCGGGAGAAGAGACCCAGTACTTC.

This clonotype appeared many times. The gene calls are TRBV7-2 and TRBJ2-3; 13 nucleotides align to TRBD2. Per germline, CDR1 SGHTA and CDR2 FQGNSA. Trimming removed 3 bases from V and 2 bases from J; junction bases left unmatched: 2. CDR3 size: 16 residues. The CDR3 protein is CASSFGTSGTTDTQYF. Here the CDR3 DNA reads TGTGCCAGCAGCTTCGGGACTAGCGGGACCACAGATACGCAGTATTTT.